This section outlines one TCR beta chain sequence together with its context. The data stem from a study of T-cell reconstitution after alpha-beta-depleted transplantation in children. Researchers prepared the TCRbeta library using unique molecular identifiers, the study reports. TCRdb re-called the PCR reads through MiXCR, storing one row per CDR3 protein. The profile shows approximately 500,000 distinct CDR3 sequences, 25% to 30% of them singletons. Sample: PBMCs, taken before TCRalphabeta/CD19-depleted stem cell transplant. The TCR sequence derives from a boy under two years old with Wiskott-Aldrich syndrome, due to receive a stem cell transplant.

CDR3 in DNA: TGTGCCAGCAGTTACCCGGGTTATTACTCCTACGAGCAGTACTTC. It translates to CASSYPGYYSYEQYF. V is TRBV6-7 and J is TRBJ2-7; no firm D call. TRBV6-7 is assigned to the ORF class and has an uncertain function. The CDR3 extends over 15 amino acids. V lost 2 bases and J lost 0, with 11 bases in between.